One and the same sample provided the 11 T cell receptor beta chains below, sequenced in a study of CD8 T cells in ankylosing spondylitis. TCRdb ran MiXCR on the 5' RACE reads and lists one entry per CDR3 protein. The profile shows more than 250,000 distinct CDR3 sequences, approximately 10% of them singletons. Sequencing input: blood, either unsorted or a sorted T cell fraction (not recorded which). These receptors originate from a female donor with ankylosing spondylitis or in good health (not recorded which).

V gene TRBV7-6 combines with J gene TRBJ2-5; 7 bases map to TRBD2. V lost 0 bases, J lost 7 bases, and 26 bases stayed unmatched. The CDR3 has 21 residues. Germline lookup yields CDR1 SGHVS and CDR2 FNYEAQ. DNA of the CDR3: TGTGCCAGCAGCTTAGCCCCCCCCCAGCGGGGACCATCAAACTTATTAGGGACCCAGTACTTC. Its translation: CASSLAPPQRGPSNLLGTQYF.

Many counts were recorded for this clonotype. This rearrangement joins TRBV5-1 to TRBJ2-3, with TRBD2 identical over 8 bases. Germline V gene sequence: CDR1 SGHRS, CDR2 YFSETQ. The junction had 2 bases not matched to a gene; V was cut back by 2 bases and J by 0 bases. This CDR3 comprises 15 residues. The CDR3 DNA is TGCGCCAGCAGCTTCGGACTAGCTAGCACAGATACGCAGTATTTT. Translating gives CASSFGLASTDTQYF.

This clonotype was seen a few times. This chain links TRBV5-1 with TRBJ2-3, with D unclear. The CDR3 is 13 amino acids. The germline CDR1 and CDR2 sequences are SGHRS and YFSETQ. V was trimmed by 4 bases and J by 6 bases, leaving 12 bases between them. CDR3 sequence: CASSPRSEDTQYF. In DNA, the CDR3 is TGCGCCAGCAGCCCTCGGTCCGAGGATACGCAGTATTTT.

The J gene is TRBJ2-2, the V gene TRBV30, with 9 bases fitting TRBD1. Trimming at V came to 3 bases and at J to 7 bases, leaving 6 bases not matched to a gene. Germline CDR1 and CDR2: GTSNPN and SVGIG (reference sequence). The CDR3 contains 14 residues. The CDR3 here is CAWSRTGVVGELFF. DNA of the CDR3: TGTGCCTGGAGCCGGACAGGGGTGGTCGGGGAGCTGTTTTTT.

This clonotype was counted at least ten times. V and J are TRBV7-2 and TRBJ2-2; possibly TRBD2 for D (5 bases). The CDR3 totals 14 residues. The V and J ends lost 1 base and 6 bases respectively, with 9 bases between them. CDR1 and CDR2 (germline): SGHTA, FQGNSA. The CDR3 nucleotides read TGTGCCAGCAGCTTAGGAGGGATCGCCGGGGAGCTGTTTTTT. It is translated as CASSLGGIAGELFF.

The chain recombines TRBV28 with TRBJ2-5; no definite D call. CDR3 length equals 13 residues. V dropped 8 bases and J dropped 5 bases, with 15 bases sitting between them. Germline V gene sequence: CDR1 MDHEN, CDR2 SYDVKM. The CDR3, as DNA: TGTGCCAGCTCGGGCATGCCCCTGGAGACCCAGTACTTC. Amino acid sequence: CASSGMPLETQYF.

This clonotype was detected ten times or more. As DNA, the CDR3 is TGCAGTGCTAGAGTGGGACTAGCGGGGGGGCAGGGCACAGATACGCAGTATTTT. Protein: CSARVGLAGGQGTDTQYF. V and J are TRBV20-1 and TRBJ2-3, with TRBD2 matching 16 bases. There are 18 residues in the CDR3. Per germline, CDR1 DFQATT and CDR2 SNEGSKA (reference sequence). V shed 1 base and J 1 base; nucleotides not matched to a gene: 5.

Turning to this clonotype: The junction does not match germline at one end; this may be a read error. The V call is TRBV20-1, the J call TRBJ1-6; TRBD1 might be the D (6 bases). The CDR3 is made up of 16 amino acids. Germline CDR1 reads DFQATT; CDR2 reads SNEGSKA (reference sequence). CDR3 residues: CCARARGGAYNSPLHF. Here the CDR3 DNA reads TGCTGTGCTAGAGCCCGGGGGGGCGCTTATAATTCACCCCTCCACTTT.

This clonotype was detected a few times. The chain uses TRBV7-8 and TRBJ2-7; maybe TRBD1 (6 bases). The CDR3 length is 14 residues. V lost 5 bases to trimming and J lost 1 base, with 12 bases between them. Germline V gene data show CDR1 as SGHVS and CDR2 as FQNEAQ. CDR3 residues: CASSTPTGSYEQYF. CDR3 coding DNA: TGTGCCAGCAGCACCCCGACAGGTTCCTACGAGCAGTACTTC.

This clonotype appeared many times. This chain connects TRBV20-1 to TRBJ1-5; D is unclear. This CDR3 has 11 residues. The germline gives CDR1 DFQATT, CDR2 SNEGSKA (reference sequence). V lost 3 bases, J lost 6 bases, and 6 bases lay in between. This CDR3 is CSARAGQPQHF. The DNA for the CDR3 is TGCAGTGCTAGGGCGGGTCAGCCCCAGCATTTT.

V and J are TRBV20-1 and TRBJ2-5; weak D call: TRBD2 (6 bases). V lost 6 bases and J 5 bases, leaving 16 bases between the germline ends. The CDR3 is 13 residues long. Germline V lookup: CDR1 DFQATT, CDR2 SNEGSKA (reference sequence). The CDR3 sequence: CSAGPRGRETQYF. The CDR3 DNA sequence: TGCAGTGCCGGCCCGCGGGGACGCGAGACCCAGTACTTC.